The 4 T cell receptor beta chains below come from one sample, sequenced in a study of blood T cell repertoires in COVID-19 (dated by TCRdb to the early 2020s). The method behind the library was the immunoSEQ multiplex PCR assay. The table was pulled from immuneACCESS by TCRdb, which kept in-frame rearrangements only. Such tables lose some clones; where checked, under half of the loss comes from unresolved V genes, and the rest has no known cause. For this sample the table gives 490,000 or so clones, of which more than 85% were detected only once. The ten largest clones take up around 7.9% of the sample. Sequenced input: PBMCs or T cells enriched from blood (not recorded which). The receptors were gathered from a woman aged 55-69 years who had recovered from COVID-19.

This clone is a singleton in its sample. The chain employs TRBV7-2 and TRBJ1-5; 7 positions match TRBD1. Germline V lookup: CDR1 SGHTA, CDR2 FQGNSA. With 1 base clipped from V and 0 bases from J, the junction kept 12 bases outside the gene matches. This CDR3 comprises 19 residues. The CDR3 sequence is CASSLGTGHSPYSNQPQHF. The CDR3 bases are TGTGCCAGCAGCTTAGGGACAGGCCACTCCCCTTATAGCAATCAGCCCCAGCATTTT.

Regarding this clone: Other nucleotide sequences in the sample specify the same CDR3. The chain employs TRBV9 and TRBJ2-2; maybe TRBD1 (6 bases). CDR3 size: 14 residues. From germline, CDR1 is SGDLS and CDR2 YYNGEE. The V end was cut by 2 bases, the J end by 1 base, with 6 bases between. In DNA form, the CDR3 reads TGTGCCAGCAGCGTGACAGGGAACACCGGGGAGCTGTTTTTT. This gives the protein CASSVTGNTGELFF.

The V call is TRBV19, the J call TRBJ1-5; TRBD1 agrees at 7 bases. Germline trimming cut 5 bases from V and 5 bases from J; bases unmatched to any gene: 9. There are 15 residues in the CDR3. CDR1 is LNHDA and CDR2 is SQIVND in the germline V gene (reference sequence). The CDR3: CASSATTGSYQPQHF. For the CDR3, the DNA is TGTGCCAGTAGTGCCACGACAGGGTCGTATCAGCCCCAGCATTTT. Together with reference TRBV19 and TRBJ1-5, the CDR3 gives the full variable domain: DGGITQSPKYLFRKEGQNVTLSCEQNLNHDAMYWYRQDPGQGLRLIYYSQIVNDFQKGDIAEGYSVSREKKESFPLTVTSAQKNPTAFYLCASSATTGSYQPQHFGDGTRLSIL.

J is TRBJ2-7 and V is TRBV7-9; 11 nucleotides agree with TRBD1. The CDR3 totals 19 residues. Looked up from germline, CDR1 is SEHNR and CDR2 is FQNEAQ (reference sequence). The V segment lost 4 bases and the J segment 4 bases; nucleotides outside the gene matches: 18. The CDR3 bases are TGTGCCAGCAGCTCCTACCCTAATCTCCCCGGGACAGGGGGTTACGAGCAGTACTTC. It yields the protein CASSSYPNLPGTGGYEQYF. The complete variable domain, with remaining parts taken from reference TRBV7-9 and TRBJ2-7, reads DTGVSQNPRHKITKRGQNVTFRCDPISEHNRLYWYRQTLGQGPEFLTYFQNEAQLEKSRLLSDRFSAERPKGSFSTLEIQRTEQGDSAMYLCASSSYPNLPGTGGYEQYFGPGTRLTVT.